This TCR beta chain was captured by sequencing in a study of blood T cell repertoires in COVID-19. Profiling relied on immunoSEQ multiplex PCR, and the TCRdb table lists in-frame clones only, not all of them. The sample holds about 260,000 clones; 75% to 90% are singletons and the top ten take about 2.1%. CDR1 and CDR2 (germline): LGHDT, YNNKEL (reference sequence). J lost 8 bases, V lost 4 bases, and 7 bases had no gene match. The CDR3 has 13 amino acids. This clonotype originated in a man aged 25 to 45 with active or convalescent COVID-19. The specimen was peripheral blood. J is TRBJ1-2 and V is TRBV3-1 (or the pseudogene TRBV3-2); 7 bases fit TRBD1. CDR3 coding DNA: TGTGCCAGCAGCCTCCTACAGGGGAGCGGCTACACCTTC. The encoded protein is CASSLLQGSGYTF.